These 15 T cell receptor beta chains came from one sample sequenced in a study of shared clonotypes between healthy human individuals. Here immunoSEQ multiplex PCR was the method, and the copy in TCRdb shows in-frame clones only, minus some. This table has about 2.4 million clones, 80% to 95% appearing once. The specimen was naive CD4+ T cells from PBMCs. The sample's subset: CD45RA+ positively selected. These receptor sequences come from a man younger than 35 in good health. Some clones in this sample may be carry-over from other donors' samples.

This clone was seen more than once but under ten times. Other DNA sequences in this sample translate to the same CDR3. The DNA for the CDR3 is TGCGCCAGCAGCTTGCGGGGGGGCAATCAGCCCCAGCATTTT. Protein sequence: CASSLRGGNQPQHF. The genes are TRBV5-1 and TRBJ1-5; a weak D match, TRBD1 (5 bases). The CDR3 runs to 14 residues. Looked up from germline, CDR1 is SGHRS and CDR2 is YFSETQ. Trimming removed 1 base at V and 2 bases at J, with 7 bases between. Full variable domain (outside the CDR3, taken from reference TRBV5-1 and TRBJ1-5): KAGVTQTPRYLIKTRGQQVTLSCSPISGHRSVSWYQQTPGQGLQFLFEYFSETQRNKGNFPGRFSGRQFSNSRSEMNVSTLELGDSALYLCASSLRGGNQPQHFGDGTRLSIL.

The chain carries TRBV9 and TRBJ2-1, with 7 bases lining up with TRBD2. Germline CDR1 is SGDLS and CDR2 is YYNGEE. The CDR3 length is 14 residues. Trimming took 3 bases from V and 5 from J; bases not matched to a gene: 5. The CDR3, as DNA: TGTGCCAGCAGCGGGACTAGTGCGAACAATGAGCAGTTCTTC. It specifies CASSGTSANNEQFF. The full variable domain, completed using reference TRBV9 and TRBJ2-1, is DSGVTQTPKHLITATGQRVTLRCSPRSGDLSVYWYQQSLDQGLQFLIQYYNGEERAKGNILERFSAQQFPDLHSELNLSSLELGDSALYFCASSGTSANNEQFFGPGTRLTVL.

The chain is built from TRBV9 and TRBJ2-3; D assignment may be TRBD1 or TRBD2 (6 bases each). CDR1 and CDR2 from the germline V gene are SGDLS and YYNGEE. V was cut by 4 bases and J by 0 bases, with 12 bases left in between. The CDR3 length is 15 residues. CDR3 nucleotides: TGTGCCAGCAGCAGGGGGGAACCTAGCACAGATACGCAGTATTTT. Encoded protein: CASSRGEPSTDTQYF.

This chain uses TRBV2 with TRBJ2-7, with 12 bases matching TRBD2. Germline V gene data show CDR1 as SNHLY and CDR2 as FYNNEI. CDR3 length: 15 residues. Trimming cost V 6 bases and J 7 bases; bases outside gene matches: 10. The CDR3 sequence: CASRVGLAGSGEQYF. CDR3 sequence (DNA): TGTGCCAGCAGGGTTGGACTAGCGGGATCGGGGGAGCAGTACTTC.

The chain's CDR3 is CASSEGPGPWSYTF. The CDR3 DNA follows: TGTGCCAGCAGTGAAGGGCCAGGGCCGTGGAGCTACACCTTC. The chain recombines TRBV6-1 with TRBJ1-2; TRBD1 is a possible D gene (5 bases). Germline CDR1 reads MNHNS; CDR2 reads SASEGT. The length of the CDR3 is 14 residues. Trimming cost V 1 base and J 9 bases, with 15 bases left between them.

The chain is built from TRBV5-1 and TRBJ2-3; D perhaps matches TRBD2 (7 bases). Trimming pared 0 bases from V and 2 bases from J, leaving 10 bases between. The CDR3 loop spans 15 amino acids. The germline gives CDR1 SGHRS, CDR2 YFSETQ. CDR3 bases: TGCGCCAGCAGCTTGGTGGCGGGGGCCACAGATACGCAGTATTTT. This translates into CASSLVAGATDTQYF. Full variable domain (outside the CDR3, taken from reference TRBV5-1 and TRBJ2-3): KAGVTQTPRYLIKTRGQQVTLSCSPISGHRSVSWYQQTPGQGLQFLFEYFSETQRNKGNFPGRFSGRQFSNSRSEMNVSTLELGDSALYLCASSLVAGATDTQYFGPGTRLTVL.

The chain has TRBV19 and TRBJ1-5, with 8 positions matching TRBD1. CDR1 is LNHDA, CDR2 SQIVND, per germline (reference sequence). CDR3 size: 18 residues. Germline trimming cut 3 bases from V and 4 bases from J; bases unmatched to any gene: 14. CDR3 sequence: CASSMPSDRARPNQPQHF. The DNA for the CDR3 is TGTGCCAGTAGTATGCCCTCGGACAGGGCCCGGCCGAATCAGCCCCAGCATTTT.

In regard to this clone: Within the sample, other DNA sequences also encode this same CDR3. The rearrangement joins TRBV5-4 to TRBJ2-3; TRBD2 matches at 13 bases. Germline CDR1 and CDR2: SGHNT and YYREEE (reference sequence). With 1 base clipped from V and 5 bases from J, the junction kept 4 bases outside the gene matches. The CDR3 contains 16 residues. CDR3 protein: CASSLRLAGGQDTQYF. The CDR3 DNA follows: TGTGCCAGCAGCTTGCGACTAGCGGGAGGTCAAGATACGCAGTATTTT.

V usage is TRBV4-3 and J usage is TRBJ2-5; 7 bases align to TRBD2. The tail of the sequence fits TRBJ2-7 better, so the J call may be wrong. CDR3 size: 15 residues. Germline values: CDR1 LGHNA, CDR2 YSLEER. CDR3 DNA sequence: TGCGCCAGCAGCCAAGGGAGGGAGGGCTCCTACGAGCAGTACTTC. It translates to CASSQGREGSYEQYF.

The chain employs TRBV7-6 and TRBJ2-1; 9 bases map to TRBD2. The V gene's germline CDR1 is SGHVS and CDR2 FNYEAQ. This CDR3 has 18 residues. With V trimmed by 4 bases and J by 4 bases, 14 bases remained unmatched. The CDR3 reads CASSSPQLAGDTYNEQFF. CDR3 bases: TGTGCCAGCAGCTCGCCCCAATTAGCGGGAGATACATACAATGAGCAGTTCTTC.

V gene TRBV5-4 combines with J gene TRBJ1-2; D unresolved. The CDR3 has 11 amino acids. The V gene lost 7 bases and the J gene lost 5 bases, with 9 bases spanning the gap. Germline V gives CDR1 SGHNT, CDR2 YYREEE (reference sequence). CDR3 in DNA: TGTGCCAGCGGGTTCACTTATGGCTACACCTTC. Its protein product is CASGFTYGYTF. The whole variable domain, filled in from reference TRBV5-4 and TRBJ1-2, reads ETGVTQSPTHLIKTRGQQVTLRCSSQSGHNTVSWYQQALGQGPQFIFQYYREEENGRGNFPPRFSGLQFPNYSSELNVNALELDDSALYLCASGFTYGYTFGSGTRLTVV.

As to this clone: A read error may produce the germline difference seen at one junction end. The chain is built from TRBV2 and TRBJ2-3; TRBD2 is a possible D gene (7 bases). Germline assignment: CDR1 SNHLY and CDR2 FYNNEI. This CDR3 is built from 10 residues. The CDR3 sequence is CASSEGGLLF. The CDR3 nucleotides read TGTGCCAGCAGCGAGGGGGGACTACTGTTT. The full variable domain, with the rest looked up from reference TRBV2 and TRBJ2-3, is EPEVTQTPSHQVTQMGQEVILRCVPISNHLYFYWYRQILGQKVEFLVSFYNNEISEKSEIFDDQFSVERPDGSNFTLKIRSTKLEDSAMYFCASSEGGLLFGPGTRLTVL.

The chain couples TRBV6-1 to TRBJ1-1, with TRBD1 as a possible D gene (5 bases). This CDR3 region has 18 residues. Trimming removed 1 base at V and 0 bases at J, with 18 bases between. Germline assignment: CDR1 MNHNS and CDR2 SASEGT. The CDR3 region has the DNA TGTGCCAGCAGTGAAGGGGTTGGGGCACCTCGGATGAACACTGAAGCTTTCTTT. Encoded protein: CASSEGVGAPRMNTEAFF.

As to this clone: Other nucleotide sequences in the sample specify the same CDR3. The rearrangement links TRBV5-1 to TRBJ2-7; D may correspond to TRBD1 or TRBD2 (6 bases each). With 0 bases removed from V and 2 bases from J, the gap between germline ends came to 9 bases. The CDR3 has 14 amino acids. CDR1 and CDR2 from the germline V gene are SGHRS and YFSETQ. The CDR3 DNA reads TGCGCCAGCAGCTTGGAGGGGGGAACCTACGAGCAGTACTTC. It specifies CASSLEGGTYEQYF.

This clone was counted a single time. The sample holds other DNA sequences that translate to the same CDR3. The CDR3 sequence: CASSVLRQETQYF. The CDR3 nucleotides are TGTGCCAGCAGTGTTTTGCGGCAAGAGACCCAGTACTTC. The chain employs TRBV2 and TRBJ2-5; no reliable D call. Germline CDR1 and CDR2: SNHLY and FYNNEI. The V end lost 4 bases, the J end lost 2 bases, and 8 bases lay between the germline ends. The CDR3 has 13 amino acids.